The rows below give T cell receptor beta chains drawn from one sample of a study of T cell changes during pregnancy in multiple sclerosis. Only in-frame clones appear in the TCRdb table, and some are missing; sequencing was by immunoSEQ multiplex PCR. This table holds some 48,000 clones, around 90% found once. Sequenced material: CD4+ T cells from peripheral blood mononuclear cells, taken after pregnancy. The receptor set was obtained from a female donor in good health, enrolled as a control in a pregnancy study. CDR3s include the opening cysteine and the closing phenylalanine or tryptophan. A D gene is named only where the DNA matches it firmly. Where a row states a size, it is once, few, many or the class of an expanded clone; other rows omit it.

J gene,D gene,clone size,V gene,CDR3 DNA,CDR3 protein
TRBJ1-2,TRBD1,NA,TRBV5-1,TGCGCCAGCAGCTCCGACAGGGGATGGGGGGGCTATGGCTACACCTTC,CASSSDRGWGGYGYTF
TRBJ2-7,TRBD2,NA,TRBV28,TGTGCCAGCAGTTTCTGGACTAGCCGGAACTACGAGCAGTACTTC,CASSFWTSRNYEQYF
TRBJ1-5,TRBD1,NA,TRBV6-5,TGTGCCAGCAGTACGGGACAGGGGGGTCAGCCCCAGCATTTT,CASSTGQGGQPQHF
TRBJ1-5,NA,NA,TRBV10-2,TGCGCCAGCAGTGGACGGAGAACCCCTGAAAGTTGGCCCCAGCATTTT,CASSGRRTPESWPQHF
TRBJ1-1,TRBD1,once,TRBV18,TGTGCCAGCTCACCGGGACAGATGAACACTGAAGCTTTCTTT,CASSPGQMNTEAFF
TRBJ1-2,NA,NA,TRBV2,TGTGCCAGCAGTAAACAGGGTGTTACGCTCGTTAACTATGGCTACACCTTC,CASSKQGVTLVNYGYTF
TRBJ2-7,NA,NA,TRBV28,TGTGCCAGCCGCCTGAGGAGGGTCGACTACGAGCAGTACTTC,CASRLRRVDYEQYF
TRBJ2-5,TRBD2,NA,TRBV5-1,TGCGCCAGCAGGATAAGGGGACTAGCGGGACCGCAAGAGACCCAGTACTTC,CASRIRGLAGPQETQYF
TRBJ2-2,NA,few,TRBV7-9,TGTGCCAGCAGCTTTCAGTCCACCGGGGAGCTGTTTTTT,CASSFQSTGELFF
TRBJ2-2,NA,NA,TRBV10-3,TGTGCCATCAGTGGACAACAGGGCTCAATAACCGGGGAGCTGTTTTTT,CAISGQQGSITGELFF
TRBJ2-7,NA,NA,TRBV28,TGTGCCAGCAGTTTTAGGCGGATATCCCTCTACGAGCAGTACTTC,CASSFRRISLYEQYF
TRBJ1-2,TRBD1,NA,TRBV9,TGTGCCAGCAGCGAAACCGGACAGGGGCCGGGGAACTATGGCTACACCTTC,CASSETGQGPGNYGYTF
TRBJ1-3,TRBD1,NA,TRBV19,TGTGCCAGTAGCACGCCGGGACAGGGAAACACCATATATTTT,CASSTPGQGNTIYF
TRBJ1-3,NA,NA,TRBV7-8,TGTGCCAGCAGCATTGCCATCGGGTCTGGAAACACCATATATTTT,CASSIAIGSGNTIYF
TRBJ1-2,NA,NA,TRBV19,TGTGCCAGTAGTATAGGGCCTTCCTATGGCTACACCTTC,CASSIGPSYGYTF
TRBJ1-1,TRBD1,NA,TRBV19,TGTGCCAGTAGCCGCGCAGGGGGCAGAGCTTTCTTT,CASSRAGGRAFF
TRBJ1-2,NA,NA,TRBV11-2,TGTGCCAGCAGCTTAGTTGACGGGGGGTTCTCCACCTTC,CASSLVDGGFSTF
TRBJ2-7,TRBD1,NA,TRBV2,TGTGCCAGCGAATCCGGGACAGGGTTCGACGAGCAGTACTTC,CASESGTGFDEQYF
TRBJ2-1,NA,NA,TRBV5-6,TGTGCCAGCAGCCAGTTCACCAGCTCCTACAATGAGCAGTTCTTC,CASSQFTSSYNEQFF
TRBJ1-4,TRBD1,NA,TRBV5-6,TGTGCCAGCAGCGGACAGGGGGCGAATGAAAAACTGTTTTTT,CASSGQGANEKLFF
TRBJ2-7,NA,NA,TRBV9,TGTGCCAGCAGCCGTGAAGGGGACTCCTACGAGCAGTACTTC,CASSREGDSYEQYF
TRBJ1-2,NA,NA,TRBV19,TGTGCCAGTCGTAATTTAGACAGTGCCTATGGCTACACCTTC,CASRNLDSAYGYTF
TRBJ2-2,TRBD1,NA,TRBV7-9,TGTGCCAGCAGCCTAGAGTTCCGGACAGGGGGGGCCGGGGAGCTGTTTTTT,CASSLEFRTGGAGELFF
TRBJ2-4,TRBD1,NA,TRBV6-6,TGTGCCTCCTCTCGATCTCCAGGGACAGGGCTGAACATTCAGTACTTC,CASSRSPGTGLNIQYF
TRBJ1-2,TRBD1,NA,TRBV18,TGTGCCAGCTCACCGGGACAGGGAATTGGCTACACCTTC,CASSPGQGIGYTF
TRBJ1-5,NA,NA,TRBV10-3,TGTGCCATCAGTGAGTCCCCAGGGACTTGGCCCCAGCATTTT,CAISESPGTWPQHF
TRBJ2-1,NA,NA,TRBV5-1,TGCGCCAGCAGCACGCAACAGGGCTCGGGTGAGCAGTTCTTC,CASSTQQGSGEQFF